The count of the clone carrying this T cell receptor beta chain is one. After extraction with the RNeasy kit, roughly 0.5 to 1 ug of the RNA was reverse transcribed using random hexamers. From the immunoSEQ multiplex PCR reads, TCRdb called clonotypes with MiXCR, one entry per CDR3 protein. The sample contains roughly 180,000 distinct CDR3 sequences, 90% to 95% of which appear only once. V was trimmed by 6 bases and J by 0 bases, leaving 11 bases between them. CDR3 length: 15 residues. Germline lookup yields CDR1 MNHEY and CDR2 SVGEGT. The data were obtained in a study of CD8 T cells in Susac syndrome. CD8+ and CD4+ T cells were negatively isolated; TEMRA cells were FACS-enriched.

The receptor's source is a human donor with multiple sclerosis. The rearrangement links TRBV6-2 or TRBV6-3 to TRBJ1-4; D is undetermined. Sequences were obtained from CD4+ T cells from PBMCs. DNA of the CDR3: TGTGCCAGCAGCCGCCTTAGATCAACTAATGAAAAACTGTTTTTT. Its protein is CASSRLRSTNEKLFF.